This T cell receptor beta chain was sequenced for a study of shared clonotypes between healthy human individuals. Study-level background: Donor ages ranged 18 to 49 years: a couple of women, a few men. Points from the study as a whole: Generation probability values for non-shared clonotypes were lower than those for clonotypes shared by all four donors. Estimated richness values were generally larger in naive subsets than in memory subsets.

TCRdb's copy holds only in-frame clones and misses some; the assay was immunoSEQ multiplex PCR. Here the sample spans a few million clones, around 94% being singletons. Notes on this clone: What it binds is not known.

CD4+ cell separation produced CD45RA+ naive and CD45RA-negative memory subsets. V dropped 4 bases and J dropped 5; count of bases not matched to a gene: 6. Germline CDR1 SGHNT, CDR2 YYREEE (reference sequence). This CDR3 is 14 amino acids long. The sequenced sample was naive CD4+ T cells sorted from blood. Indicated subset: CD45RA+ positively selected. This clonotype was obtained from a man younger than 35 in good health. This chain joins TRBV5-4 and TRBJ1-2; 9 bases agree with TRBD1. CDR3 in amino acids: CASSPGQGQYGYTF. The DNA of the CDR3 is TGTGCCAGCAGCCCGGGACAGGGACAGTATGGCTACACCTTC. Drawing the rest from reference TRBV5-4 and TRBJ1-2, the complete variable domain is ETGVTQSPTHLIKTRGQQVTLRCSSQSGHNTVSWYQQALGQGPQFIFQYYREEENGRGNFPPRFSGLQFPNYSSELNVNALELDDSALYLCASSPGQGQYGYTFGSGTRLTVV.